This TCR beta chain derives from a study of blood T cells in healthy people across ages. This clonotype was recorded at least ten times. Germline V lookup: CDR1 MNHEY, CDR2 SVGAGI. The CDR3 loop spans 15 amino acids. V dropped 2 bases and J dropped 0; count of bases not matched to a gene: 3. Through a sample-barcoded 5' primer and a J-beta primer mix, a second PCR was run for roughly 7 to 11 cycles. TCRdb processed the 5' RACE reads anew with MiXCR; each CDR3 protein has one entry. The profile shows approximately 810,000 distinct CDR3 sequences, around 34% of them singletons. Source material: blood. This TCR derives from a man aged 18 to 30 in good health. V usage is TRBV6-5 and J usage is TRBJ2-7; TRBD1 matches 8 bases. In DNA form, the CDR3 reads TGTGCCAGCAGTTACGGACAGGGCAGCTCCTACGAGCAGTACTTC. Its translation is CASSYGQGSSYEQYF.